This T cell receptor (beta chain) was sequenced during a study of cytomegalovirus exposure and HLA in healthy donors. Study findings and constraints: Sequence variants that were highly shared formed a cluster that was likely a sequencing artifact. CMV antigen specificity was confirmed in vitro for a few CMV-associated chains. It was 164 TCR beta chains that were listed as cytomegalovirus-associated. Data from an earlier analysis indicated that most TCR beta V segments were productive either about 87% or about 30% of the time.

For this clone: The antigen remains unidentified.

PCR involved 60 Vbeta and 13 Jbeta primers. Assay used: immunoSEQ multiplex PCR; TCRdb lists only in-frame clones, some missing. This table has about 55,000 clones, 75% to 80% appearing once. The length of the CDR3 is 18 residues. CDR1 and CDR2 (germline): SGHVS, FQNEAQ. Trimming removed 5 bases from V and 0 bases from J; junction bases left unmatched: 15. The V gene is TRBV7-8, the J gene TRBJ2-5, with 7 bases matching TRBD2. The sequence was obtained from a female donor in good health and CMV-seronegative. Sequencing was performed on PBMCs. The CDR3 protein is CASSPPREPAGHQETQYF. DNA for the CDR3: TGTGCCAGCAGCCCCCCACGGGAGCCAGCGGGGCACCAAGAGACCCAGTACTTC.